A selection of T cell receptor beta chains follows, all from one sample in a study of blood T cells in healthy people across ages. TCRdb fed the 5' RACE reads into MiXCR, producing one record per CDR3 protein. The sample lists hundreds of thousands of distinct CDR3 sequences; more than 45% were seen once. The sequenced sample consisted of blood. The receptors derive from a man aged 25-45 years in good health. CDR3s include the opening cysteine and the closing phenylalanine or tryptophan. Fields, in order: V gene, J gene, D gene, clone size, CDR3 DNA, CDR3 protein. D genes are given only for firm matches. Clone size, where shown, is once, few, many, or a class for clones that have expanded.

TRBV5-1	TRBJ2-7	-	few	TGCGCCAGCAGCGCTTGGGGGCTTAACTACGAGCAGTACTTC	CASSAWGLNYEQYF
TRBV5-1	TRBJ2-1	TRBD2	-	TGCGCCAGCAGTTTATCTAGCGGGGGAAACAATGAGCAGTTCTTC	CASSLSSGGNNEQFF
TRBV15	TRBJ2-4	TRBD2	-	TGTGCCACCAGCAGAGTCGGGGGGGTCGGGGCCAAAAACATTCAGTACTTC	CATSRVGGVGAKNIQYF
TRBV20-1	TRBJ2-1	TRBD2	-	TGCAGTGCTATTAAGGAGGGAGGGCCAAATGAGCAGTTCTTC	CSAIKEGGPNEQFF
TRBV20-1	TRBJ2-5	-	-	TGCAGTGCTAGACGGGGAGGGAGGGGGCCGCCGACCCAGTACTTC	CSARRGGRGPPTQYF
TRBV7-2	TRBJ2-3	-	-	TGTGCCAGCAGCTTACAAGGAGAGACCAGCACAGATACGCAGTATTTT	CASSLQGETSTDTQYF
TRBV9	TRBJ2-4	-	-	TGTGCCAGCAGCGTAACGGACAGCACTACGGGAGAGCAGTACTTC	CASSVTDSTTGEQYF
TRBV10-3	TRBJ1-5	-	-	TGTGCCATCAGGGACAGCCTCAATCAGCCCCAGCATTTT	CAIRDSLNQPQHF
TRBV3-1	TRBJ2-7	TRBD1	-	TGTGCCAGCAGGGACAGCGGACAGGGGGCATACGAGCAGTACTTC	CASRDSGQGAYEQYF
TRBV7-2	TRBJ1-2	-	few	TGTGCCAGCAGCCGGTCCGGGGGACGCTATGGCTACACCTTC	CASSRSGGRYGYTF
TRBV5-6	TRBJ2-3	TRBD1	-	TGTGCCAGCAGCCCGGACAGGATACGCCCAGATACGCAGTATTTT	CASSPDRIRPDTQYF
TRBV6-1	TRBJ1-2	-	-	TGTGCCAGCAGCCATGCCCTGGACAGTACTGGGCTCAACTATGGCTACACCTTC	CASSHALDSTGLNYGYTF
TRBV4-2	TRBJ2-4	TRBD2	-	TGTGCCAGCAGCCCCTTCGCCCTGGACCTCGCGGGGCGGGAGCAGTACTTC	CASSPFALDLAGREQYF
TRBV11-2	TRBJ2-5	TRBD2	-	TGTGCCAGCAGCCACCGGGGGGGTTTGGAGACCCAGTACTTC	CASSHRGGLETQYF
TRBV12-3/TRBV12-4	TRBJ2-1	-	once	TGTGCCAGCAGTCCCCGAGGGAGCCGGCAGTTCTTC	CASSPRGSRQFF
TRBV6-1	TRBJ2-1	-	-	TGTGCCAGCGTCGTCGGAGCGGTGAGCTCCTACAATGAGCAGTTCTTC	CASVVGAVSSYNEQFF
TRBV20-1	TRBJ1-3	-	-	TGCAGTGCAGGGGTTAGTCGTTCTGGAAACACCATATATTTT	CSAGVSRSGNTIYF
TRBV7-6	TRBJ2-3	-	-	TGTGCCAGCAGCGAAGACCGGGACATGAGCACAGATACGCAGTATTTT	CASSEDRDMSTDTQYF
TRBV5-1	TRBJ2-7	TRBD2	-	TGCGCCAGCAGCTTGGGGACTAGTGTAACCTACGAGCAGTACTTC	CASSLGTSVTYEQYF
TRBV27	TRBJ2-1	-	few	TGTGCCAGCAGTTTATATGGTGCTGATGAGCAGTTCTTC	CASSLYGADEQFF
TRBV20-1	TRBJ2-7	-	-	TGCAGTGCCCGGGACTACGAGCAGTACTTC	CSARDYEQYF
TRBV7-2	TRBJ1-5	TRBD1	-	TGTGCCAGCAGCCCCACCGGGACAGGGGCCCTGGGCAATCAGTCCCAGCATTTT	CASSPTGTGALGNQSQHF
TRBV9	TRBJ2-1	-	-	TGTGCCAGCAGCGCCCCTGGGTCTGGCAATGAGCAGTTCTTC	CASSAPGSGNEQFF
TRBV6-2/TRBV6-3	TRBJ2-4	-	few	TGTGCCAGCAGTTACGTCCCAGGTGGAAACCCGGAGTACTTC	CASSYVPGGNPEYF